This T cell receptor beta chain was retrieved from a study of CD8 T cells in ankylosing spondylitis. Findings and limits, study-wide: Blood from ankylosing spondylitis patients appeared to carry a characteristic roughly 8-variant TCR beta motif.

TCRdb analysed the 5' RACE reads with MiXCR anew, one entry per CDR3 protein. The data contain around 120,000 distinct CDR3 sequences, roughly 15% of them singletons. This clonotype was observed a few times. No antigen is known for it. This CDR3 has 13 residues. Trimming removed 0 bases from V and 4 bases from J, with 4 bases in between. Germline lookup yields CDR1 MNHEY and CDR2 SMNVEV (reference sequence). The TCR comes from a female donor with ankylosing spondylitis or in good health (not recorded which). This chain joins TRBV27 and TRBJ1-3; D unclear. Sequenced material: blood, either unsorted or a sorted T cell fraction (not recorded which). DNA of the CDR3: TGTGCCAGCAGTTTATCACGGGGAAACACCATATATTTT. This codes for CASSLSRGNTIYF.